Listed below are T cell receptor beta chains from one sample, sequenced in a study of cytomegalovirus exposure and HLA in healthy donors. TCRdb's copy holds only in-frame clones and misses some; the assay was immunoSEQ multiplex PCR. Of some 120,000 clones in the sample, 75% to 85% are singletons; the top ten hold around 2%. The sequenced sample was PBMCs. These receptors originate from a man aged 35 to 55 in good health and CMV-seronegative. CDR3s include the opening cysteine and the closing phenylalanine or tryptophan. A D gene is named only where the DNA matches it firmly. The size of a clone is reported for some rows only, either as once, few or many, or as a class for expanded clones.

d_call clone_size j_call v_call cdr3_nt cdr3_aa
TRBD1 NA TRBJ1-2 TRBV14 TGTGCCAGCAGCCCGACAGGGGCCTACTATGGCTACACCTTC CASSPTGAYYGYTF
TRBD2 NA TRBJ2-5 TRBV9 TGTGCCAGCAGCGCCAGCGGGAGGGCCGAGACCCAGTACTTC CASSASGRAETQYF
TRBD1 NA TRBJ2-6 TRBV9 TGTGCCAGCAGTCGGACAGGGCGTTCTGGGGCCAACGGCCTGACTTTC CASSRTGRSGANGLTF
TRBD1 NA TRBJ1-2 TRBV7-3 TGTGCCAGCAGCCCCAGCCGGACAGGGGGCGTCATAAATGGCTACACCTTC CASSPSRTGGVINGYTF
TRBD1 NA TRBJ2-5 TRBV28 TGTGCCAGCAGCCAAGGGGGCGCTGGACAAGAGACCCAGTACTTC CASSQGGAGQETQYF
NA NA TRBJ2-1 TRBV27 TGTGCCAGCAGCCCCGGAAGCGGAAGGCACAATGAGCAGTTCTTC CASSPGSGRHNEQFF
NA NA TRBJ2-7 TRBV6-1 TGTGCCAGCAGTGAAGTTGGCAGCTCCTACGAGCAGTACTTC CASSEVGSSYEQYF
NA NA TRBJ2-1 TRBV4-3 TGCGCCAGCAGCCAGACTGCGGTACTAGCAAGGAAGGGGCAGTTCTTC CASSQTAVLARKGQFF
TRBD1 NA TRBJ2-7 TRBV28 TGTGCCGGATCTCCGGGACAGACCTACGAGCAGTACTTC CAGSPGQTYEQYF
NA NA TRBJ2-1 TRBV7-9 TGTGCCAGCAGCCCCTCGTTTGAGCAGTTCTTC CASSPSFEQFF
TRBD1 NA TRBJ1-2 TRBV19 TGTGCCAGTAGGCGACAGGGCGGCTACACCTTC CASRRQGGYTF
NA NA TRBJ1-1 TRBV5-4 TGTGCCAGCAGCCGGGGGTCTTCGGGCACTGAAGCTTTCTTT CASSRGSSGTEAFF
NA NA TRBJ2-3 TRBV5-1 TGCGCCAGCAGCTTGTTTCGCGGAACCACAGATACGCAGTATTTT CASSLFRGTTDTQYF
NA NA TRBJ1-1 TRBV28 TGTGCCAGCAACTACGGGAACACTGAAGCTTTCTTT CASNYGNTEAFF
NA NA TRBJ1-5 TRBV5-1 TGCGCCAGCAGCCGAGAGGGCAGGTACAATCAGCCCCAGCATTTT CASSREGRYNQPQHF
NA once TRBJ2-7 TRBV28 TGTGCCAGCAGTCTCAAACATGGGGAGGTTTACGAGCAGTACTTC CASSLKHGEVYEQYF